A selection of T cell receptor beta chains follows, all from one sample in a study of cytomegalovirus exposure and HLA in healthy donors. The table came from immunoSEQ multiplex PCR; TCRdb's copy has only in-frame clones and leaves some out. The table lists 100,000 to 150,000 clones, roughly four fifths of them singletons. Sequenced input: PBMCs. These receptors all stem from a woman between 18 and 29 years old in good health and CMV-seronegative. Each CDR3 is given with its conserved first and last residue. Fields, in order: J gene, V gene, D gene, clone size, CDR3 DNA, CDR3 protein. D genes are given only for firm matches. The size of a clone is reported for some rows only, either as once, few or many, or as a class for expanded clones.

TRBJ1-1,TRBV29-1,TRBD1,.,TGCAGCGCATGGGACAGCCGGAACACTGAAGCTTTCTTT,CSAWDSRNTEAFF
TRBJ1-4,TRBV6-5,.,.,TGTGCCAGCAGTCCGACAGTTCAACCTTATGAAAAACTGTTTTTT,CASSPTVQPYEKLFF
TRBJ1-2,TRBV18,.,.,TGTGCCAGCTCACCATCCGGGGATGGCTACACCTTC,CASSPSGDGYTF
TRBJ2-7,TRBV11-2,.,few,TGTGCCAGCAGCCTACTTATGAGGTCCTACGAGCAGTACTTC,CASSLLMRSYEQYF
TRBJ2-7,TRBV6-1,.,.,TGTGCCAGCAGTGAAAATATTCGAACAACCTACGAGCAGTACTTC,CASSENIRTTYEQYF
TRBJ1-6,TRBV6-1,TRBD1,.,TGTGCCAGCAGTGAAGGGGTCGGGGACAGGGTTAATTCACCCCTCCACTTT,CASSEGVGDRVNSPLHF
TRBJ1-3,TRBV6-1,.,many,TGTGCCAGCAGTGAAAGTATTGGAGGGAACACCATATATTTT,CASSESIGGNTIYF
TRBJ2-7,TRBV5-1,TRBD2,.,TGCGCCAGCAGCCCAGGGAGGGAAAACTACGAGCAGTACTTC,CASSPGRENYEQYF
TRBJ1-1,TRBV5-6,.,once,TGTGCCAGCAGCTTTGGGGACATACTTGCTTTCTTT,CASSFGDILAFF
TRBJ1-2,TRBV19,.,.,TGTGCCAGTAGTATTGGGACAAGAGGATATAACTATGGCTACACCTTC,CASSIGTRGYNYGYTF
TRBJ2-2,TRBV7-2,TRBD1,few,TGTGCCAGCAGCCTAGACAGGGAGACCGGGGAGCTGTTTTTT,CASSLDRETGELFF
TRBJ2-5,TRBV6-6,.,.,TGTGCCAGCAGGTTGGACTTGGAGACCCAGTACTTC,CASRLDLETQYF
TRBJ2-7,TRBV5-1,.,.,TGCGCCAGCAGCTTGTTGCCCGGGAGCACCACCCACGAGCAGTACTTC,CASSLLPGSTTHEQYF
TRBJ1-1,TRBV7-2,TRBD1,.,TGTGCCAGCAGCTTAACAGGGGTGAACACTGAAGCTTTCTTT,CASSLTGVNTEAFF
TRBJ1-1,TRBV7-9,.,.,TGTGCCAGCAGCTTAGTGGCCCTGAGGCCAATGAACACTGAAGCTTTCTTT,CASSLVALRPMNTEAFF
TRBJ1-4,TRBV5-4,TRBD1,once,TGTGCCAGCAGCCCGGGACAGGGGGCTGAAAAACTGTTTTTT,CASSPGQGAEKLFF
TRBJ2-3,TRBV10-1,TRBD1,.,TGCGCCAGCAGAGACAGGGGTTTTGGAGATACGCAGTATTTT,CASRDRGFGDTQYF
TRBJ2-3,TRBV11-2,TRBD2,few,TGTGCCAGCAGCTTAGTCGGGAGGGAATCAGATACGCAGTATTTT,CASSLVGRESDTQYF
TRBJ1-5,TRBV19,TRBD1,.,TGTGCCAGTGAGGGACAGAGAAACAATCAGCCCCAGCATTTT,CASEGQRNNQPQHF
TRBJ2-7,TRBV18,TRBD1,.,TGTGCCAGCTCACCCGGGACAGGGGGCTACGAGCAGTACTTC,CASSPGTGGYEQYF
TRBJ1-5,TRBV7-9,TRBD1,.,TGTGCCAGCAGCCGGGGACAGATCCCTTATCAGCCCCAGCATTTT,CASSRGQIPYQPQHF
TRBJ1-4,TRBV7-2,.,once,TGTGCCAGCAGCTTTAGAGCCAGGGGCGGTGAAAAACTGTTTTTT,CASSFRARGGEKLFF
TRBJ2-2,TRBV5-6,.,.,TGTGCCAGCAGCCCCAGGGAAGGGGAGCTGTTTTTT,CASSPREGELFF
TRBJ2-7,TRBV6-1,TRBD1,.,TGTGCCAGCAGTGAGCACGGGACAGGGAGTTACGAGCAGTACTTC,CASSEHGTGSYEQYF
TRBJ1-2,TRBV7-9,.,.,TGTGCCAGCAGTTCACTGACAGATTATGGCTACACCTTC,CASSSLTDYGYTF
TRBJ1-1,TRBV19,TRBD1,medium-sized,TGTGCCGCTACTACAGGGGTTAACACTGAAGCTTTCTTT,CAATTGVNTEAFF
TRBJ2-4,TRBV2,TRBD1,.,TGTGCCAGCGGATCGGGACAGGAAAGCCCCCTGCAAAACATTCAGTACTTC,CASGSGQESPLQNIQYF
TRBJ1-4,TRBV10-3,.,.,TGTGCCATCAGTGAGTCTGGGGAGAGAGAAAAACTGTTTTTT,CAISESGEREKLFF
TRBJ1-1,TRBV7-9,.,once,TGTGCCAGCAGCATGGTGCAGGGGCGAGGCACTGAAGCTTTCTTT,CASSMVQGRGTEAFF
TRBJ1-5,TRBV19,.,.,TGTGCCAGTAGTATGAGGCAGGGCAGTCAGCCCCAGCATTTT,CASSMRQGSQPQHF
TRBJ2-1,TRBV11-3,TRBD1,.,TGTGCCAGCAGCCGGGACAGGGACTGGGATGAGCAGTTCTTC,CASSRDRDWDEQFF
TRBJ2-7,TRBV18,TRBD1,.,TGTGCCAGCTCACCCGACAGGGCCTACGAGCAGTACTTC,CASSPDRAYEQYF
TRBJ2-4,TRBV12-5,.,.,TGTGCTAGTGGGAACGGCAGGCTCTTAGCCAAAAACATTCAGTACTTC,CASGNGRLLAKNIQYF
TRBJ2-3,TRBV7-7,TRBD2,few,TGTGCCAGCAGCTCAGGGGGACTAGCGGGCACAGATACGCAGTATTTT,CASSSGGLAGTDTQYF
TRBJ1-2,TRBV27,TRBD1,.,TGTGCCAGCAGGAACCCCGACAGGGGTGGAGGCTACACCTTC,CASRNPDRGGGYTF
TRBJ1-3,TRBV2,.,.,TGTGCCAGCAGGCAGAGGCCTTTTTTACAGGGCACTTATGGAAACACCATATATTTT,CASRQRPFLQGTYGNTIYF
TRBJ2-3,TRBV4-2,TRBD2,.,TGTGCCAGCAGCCAAGATCCTAGCGGGAGGTCGGGAGATACGCAGTATTTT,CASSQDPSGRSGDTQYF
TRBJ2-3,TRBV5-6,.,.,TGTGCCAGCAGCTGGCTGGGAAGGGAGGAATATAGAGATACGCAGTATTTT,CASSWLGREEYRDTQYF
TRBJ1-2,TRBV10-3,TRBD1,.,TGTGCCATCAGTGAGCCGGGGGAGATTGACAGGGGGTGGAATGGCTACACCTTC,CAISEPGEIDRGWNGYTF
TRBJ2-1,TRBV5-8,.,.,TGTGCCAGCAGCTTGGGTCAGGGGAAGCAGTTCTTC,CASSLGQGKQFF
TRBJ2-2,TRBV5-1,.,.,TGCGCCAGCAGCTTGGAGGAGGTCACCGGGGAGCTGTTTTTT,CASSLEEVTGELFF
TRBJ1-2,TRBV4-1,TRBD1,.,TGCGCCAGCCGACAGGGGGCGGTTGATGGCTACACCTTC,CASRQGAVDGYTF
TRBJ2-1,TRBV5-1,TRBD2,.,TGCGCCAGCAGCTTACGAGTAGCGGGAGGTGTCTACAATGAGCAGTTCTTC,CASSLRVAGGVYNEQFF
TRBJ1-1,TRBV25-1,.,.,TGTGCCAGCAGTGGGGGAGTCTGGACTGAAGCTTTCTTT,CASSGGVWTEAFF
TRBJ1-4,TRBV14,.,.,TGTGCCAGCAGGAGGACAGCTAAGAATGAAAAACTGTTTTTT,CASRRTAKNEKLFF
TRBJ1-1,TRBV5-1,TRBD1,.,TGCGCCAGCAGCCCCGAGGGGGGGACAGGGAACACTGAAGCTTTCTTT,CASSPEGGTGNTEAFF
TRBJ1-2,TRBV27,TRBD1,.,TGTGCCAGCAGCCTAACAGGGGGGAACTATGGCTACACCTTC,CASSLTGGNYGYTF
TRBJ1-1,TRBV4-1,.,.,TGCGCCAGCAGCCACATAAGACAGACGGGTAGGACTGAAGCTTTCTTT,CASSHIRQTGRTEAFF
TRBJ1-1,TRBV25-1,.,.,TGTGCCAGCAGTGAAGGGAGGACCCCTTGGACTGAAGCTTTCTTT,CASSEGRTPWTEAFF
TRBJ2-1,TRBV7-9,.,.,TGTGCCAGCAGCTCAGGGACACTAGGGGGCTCCTACAATGAGCAGTTCTTC,CASSSGTLGGSYNEQFF
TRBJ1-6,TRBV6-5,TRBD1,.,TGTGCCAGCAGTTACGGGGACAGGGGCAATTCACCCCTCCACTTT,CASSYGDRGNSPLHF
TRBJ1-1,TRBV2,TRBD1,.,TGTGCCAGCAGGAAGGGGGCCGAGGGCACTGAAGCTTTCTTT,CASRKGAEGTEAFF
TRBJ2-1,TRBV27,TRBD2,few,TGTGCCAGCAGTCTGGGACTAGCGACCTACAATGAGCAGTTCTTC,CASSLGLATYNEQFF
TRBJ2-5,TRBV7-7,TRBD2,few,TGTGCCAGCAGCTCGTTTAGCGGGAGCCAAGAGACCCAGTACTTC,CASSSFSGSQETQYF
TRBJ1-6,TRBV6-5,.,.,TGTGCCAGCAGTTACGACGGATCGGGTTCACCCCTCCACTTT,CASSYDGSGSPLHF